This T cell receptor beta chain was identified during a study of blood T cell repertoires in COVID-19. About the research overall: PBMCs, B-cell-depleted T cells, or T cells provided the cDNA or gDNA that made up the material.

Original handling: Amplification with reference gene primers provided the estimates of nucleated cell counts. Data came from immunoSEQ multiplex PCR; TCRdb stores just in-frame clones and leaves some out. The V and J calls and the clone size are those of that table, but D and trimming were determined from the DNA. Of 100,000 to 150,000 clones in the sample, approximately 83% were seen once. V lost 8 bases to trimming and J lost 1 base; unmatched junction nucleotides: 6. The CDR3 totals 14 residues. Germline V gene data show CDR1 as ENHRY and CDR2 as SYGVKD. The sample was peripheral blood. V gene TRBV10-3 combines with J gene TRBJ2-3; 7 positions agree with TRBD2. The TCR sequence derives from an elderly man with active or convalescent COVID-19. In DNA form, the CDR3 reads TGTGCCATCCAGAGCGGGGCCGGCACAGATACGCAGTATTTT. This gives the protein CAIQSGAGTDTQYF.